This record concerns one T cell receptor beta chain sequence. The antigen is undetermined. TCRdb called the reads again in MiXCR, with one record for every CDR3 protein. Altogether about 570,000 distinct CDR3 sequences are present, 40% being singletons, with the ten largest covering 48%. The record originates from a study of T cell repertoires in cytomegalovirus infection. Study as a whole: In public TCR beta signatures, there were indications of both CMV infection and matching HLA type.

This specimen was cultured PBMCs, taken from culture after CMV antigen stimulation. The clonotype originates from a human donor in good health (CMV status not recorded). Some clones in this sample may be carry-over from other donors' samples.

CDR3 nucleotides: TGTGCCAGCAGCCAAGAAACCCGGGGCAACTATGGCTACACCTTC. Translated, it gives CASSQETRGNYGYTF. The chain recombines TRBV4-2 with TRBJ1-2; possible D gene TRBD1, 5 bases. The CDR3 covers 15 residues. V was cut by 0 bases and J by 2 bases, with 10 bases left in between. Germline V gene data show CDR1 as LGHNA and CDR2 as YNFKEQ.